This is a list of T cell receptor beta chains from one sample in a study of T-cell memory formation after mild COVID-19. TCRdb independently ran MiXCR on the 5' RACE reads; one entry per CDR3 protein. This table holds over 150,000 distinct CDR3 sequences, 15% to 20% found once. Sequenced material: PBMCs or a T cell subset sorted from them (not recorded which). The receptors were gathered from a man aged 18-30 years who had mild COVID-19 (a few samples of this study predate the infection). Cell type and time point are not known. Each CDR3 is given with its conserved first and last residue. A D gene is named only where the DNA matches it firmly. Some rows have no size entry. The others give once, few or many, or a class for an expanded clone.

clone size: NA
J gene: TRBJ1-1
V gene: TRBV3-1
D gene: NA
CDR3 protein: CASRRTVNTEAFF
CDR3 DNA: TGTGCCAGCAGACGGACGGTGAACACTGAAGCTTTCTTT

clone size: NA
J gene: TRBJ2-1
V gene: TRBV5-4
D gene: NA
CDR3 protein: CASSAGRAGTNNEQFF
CDR3 DNA: TGTGCCAGCAGCGCCGGTCGCGCCGGGACAAATAATGAGCAGTTCTTC

clone size: few
J gene: TRBJ2-3
V gene: TRBV20-1
D gene: TRBD2
CDR3 protein: CSAPGGDTQYF
CDR3 DNA: TGCAGTGCTCCCGGGGGGGATACGCAGTATTTT

clone size: NA
J gene: TRBJ1-1
V gene: TRBV5-1
D gene: TRBD1
CDR3 protein: CASSFSGQGAGEAFF
CDR3 DNA: TGCGCCAGCAGCTTCTCGGGACAGGGGGCTGGTGAAGCTTTCTTT

clone size: many
J gene: TRBJ1-1
V gene: TRBV12-3/TRBV12-4
D gene: NA
CDR3 protein: CASSLATAGTEAFF
CDR3 DNA: TGTGCCAGCAGTTTAGCGACGGCCGGCACTGAAGCTTTCTTT

clone size: NA
J gene: TRBJ2-6
V gene: TRBV7-2
D gene: NA
CDR3 protein: CASSSRYSGANVLTF
CDR3 DNA: TGTGCCAGCAGCTCGCGGTACTCTGGGGCCAACGTCCTGACTTTC

clone size: few
J gene: TRBJ2-7
V gene: TRBV9
D gene: TRBD1
CDR3 protein: CASSLRDSSYEQYF
CDR3 DNA: TGTGCCAGCAGCCTTCGGGACAGTTCCTACGAGCAGTACTTC

clone size: few
J gene: TRBJ2-5
V gene: TRBV20-1
D gene: NA
CDR3 protein: CSVPPLAALETQYF
CDR3 DNA: TGCAGTGTTCCGCCACTCGCGGCCCTAGAGACCCAGTACTTC

clone size: few
J gene: TRBJ1-2
V gene: TRBV4-3
D gene: NA
CDR3 protein: CASSQLTGRDNYGYTF
CDR3 DNA: TGCGCCAGCAGCCAACTTACGGGCAGGGACAACTATGGCTACACCTTC

clone size: few
J gene: TRBJ2-3
V gene: TRBV10-3
D gene: TRBD1
CDR3 protein: CAISRGQGSTDTQYF
CDR3 DNA: TGTGCCATCAGTCGAGGACAGGGCAGCACAGATACGCAGTATTTT

clone size: few
J gene: TRBJ1-3
V gene: TRBV10-3
D gene: NA
CDR3 protein: CAISRTESGNTIYF
CDR3 DNA: TGTGCCATCAGTAGGACCGAATCTGGAAACACCATATATTTT

clone size: few
J gene: TRBJ2-5
V gene: TRBV7-2
D gene: NA
CDR3 protein: CASSFSGQQGETQYF
CDR3 DNA: TGTGCCAGCAGCTTCTCCGGCCAACAGGGCGAGACCCAGTACTTC

clone size: few
J gene: TRBJ2-5
V gene: TRBV28
D gene: NA
CDR3 protein: CASSLFPQGGGETQYF
CDR3 DNA: TGTGCCAGCAGTCTATTCCCTCAGGGAGGAGGAGAGACCCAGTACTTC

clone size: NA
J gene: TRBJ2-1
V gene: TRBV7-3
D gene: TRBD2
CDR3 protein: CASSSRPRGGSSYNEQFF
CDR3 DNA: TGTGCCAGCAGCTCCCGTCCGCGGGGGGGTAGCTCCTACAATGAGCAGTTCTTC

clone size: NA
J gene: TRBJ1-1
V gene: TRBV5-4
D gene: TRBD1
CDR3 protein: CASSSPGQPNTEAFF
CDR3 DNA: TGTGCCAGCAGCTCCCCGGGACAGCCGAACACTGAAGCTTTCTTT

clone size: few
J gene: TRBJ1-1
V gene: TRBV5-1
D gene: NA
CDR3 protein: CASSSLGAAVGGTEAFF
CDR3 DNA: TGCGCCAGCAGCTCCCTGGGCGCCGCGGTGGGGGGCACTGAAGCTTTCTTT

clone size: NA
J gene: TRBJ2-1
V gene: TRBV7-2
D gene: NA
CDR3 protein: CASRGASSYNEQFF
CDR3 DNA: TGTGCCAGCAGGGGGGCCAGCTCCTACAATGAGCAGTTCTTC

clone size: few
J gene: TRBJ2-6
V gene: TRBV7-3
D gene: NA
CDR3 protein: CASSRNSGANVLTF
CDR3 DNA: TGTGCCAGCAGCCGTAACTCTGGGGCCAACGTCCTGACTTTC

clone size: NA
J gene: TRBJ2-3
V gene: TRBV20-1
D gene: TRBD2
CDR3 protein: CSARPTAGGGTDTQYF
CDR3 DNA: TGCAGTGCTAGACCTACTGCGGGGGGCGGCACAGATACGCAGTATTTT

clone size: NA
J gene: TRBJ2-5
V gene: TRBV24-1
D gene: NA
CDR3 protein: CATGDTYQETQYF
CDR3 DNA: TGTGCCACGGGGGACACCTACCAAGAGACCCAGTACTTC

clone size: NA
J gene: TRBJ2-5
V gene: TRBV7-3
D gene: TRBD2
CDR3 protein: CASSATSTGGAETQYF
CDR3 DNA: TGTGCCAGCAGCGCCACTTCTACGGGGGGGGCTGAGACCCAGTACTTC

clone size: few
J gene: TRBJ1-1
V gene: TRBV7-3
D gene: TRBD1
CDR3 protein: CASSRQGGGGTEAFF
CDR3 DNA: TGTGCCAGCAGCAGACAGGGAGGGGGCGGCACTGAAGCTTTCTTT

clone size: few
J gene: TRBJ1-5
V gene: TRBV20-1
D gene: NA
CDR3 protein: CSASRQPNQPQHF
CDR3 DNA: TGCAGTGCTAGTAGACAGCCCAATCAGCCCCAGCATTTT

clone size: NA
J gene: TRBJ1-1
V gene: TRBV9
D gene: NA
CDR3 protein: CASSVQETGNTEAFF
CDR3 DNA: TGTGCCAGCAGCGTACAAGAGACTGGGAACACTGAAGCTTTCTTT

clone size: few
J gene: TRBJ1-4
V gene: TRBV6-6
D gene: NA
CDR3 protein: CASSYLADENEKLFF
CDR3 DNA: TGTGCCAGCAGTTACTTGGCAGATGAGAATGAAAAACTGTTTTTT

clone size: NA
J gene: TRBJ2-6
V gene: TRBV6-1
D gene: NA
CDR3 protein: CASTEGVGGSGANVLTF
CDR3 DNA: TGTGCCAGCACCGAAGGAGTGGGCGGGTCTGGGGCCAACGTCCTGACTTTC

clone size: NA
J gene: TRBJ1-6
V gene: TRBV20-1
D gene: NA
CDR3 protein: CSARGGAGSPLHF
CDR3 DNA: TGCAGTGCTAGGGGTGGCGCAGGATCACCCCTCCACTTT

clone size: NA
J gene: TRBJ1-1
V gene: TRBV12-3/TRBV12-4
D gene: TRBD1
CDR3 protein: CASSLGQGDTEAFF
CDR3 DNA: TGTGCCAGCAGTTTGGGACAGGGGGACACTGAAGCTTTCTTT

clone size: NA
J gene: TRBJ2-6
V gene: TRBV6-2/TRBV6-3
D gene: TRBD2
CDR3 protein: CASTPAAGGTGANVLTF
CDR3 DNA: TGTGCCAGCACCCCGGCCGCGGGGGGGACTGGGGCCAACGTCCTGACTTTC

clone size: NA
J gene: TRBJ2-5
V gene: TRBV10-2
D gene: NA
CDR3 protein: CASRTGRGETQYF
CDR3 DNA: TGCGCCAGCAGGACAGGACGGGGAGAGACCCAGTACTTC

clone size: many
J gene: TRBJ2-3
V gene: TRBV7-2
D gene: NA
CDR3 protein: CASSLGRTDTQYF
CDR3 DNA: TGTGCCAGCAGCTTAGGGCGCACAGATACGCAGTATTTT

clone size: few
J gene: TRBJ2-3
V gene: TRBV5-1
D gene: NA
CDR3 protein: CASSERQNTQYF
CDR3 DNA: TGCGCCAGCAGCGAGAGACAGAATACGCAGTATTTT

clone size: NA
J gene: TRBJ2-5
V gene: TRBV7-9
D gene: NA
CDR3 protein: CASSSGIGREETQYF
CDR3 DNA: TGTGCCAGCAGCTCCGGAATCGGACGGGAAGAGACCCAGTACTTC

clone size: few
J gene: TRBJ2-1
V gene: TRBV7-2
D gene: NA
CDR3 protein: CASSLSPSRSYNEQFF
CDR3 DNA: TGTGCCAGCAGCTTGAGCCCTTCCAGGTCCTACAATGAGCAGTTCTTC

clone size: NA
J gene: TRBJ2-5
V gene: TRBV7-2
D gene: TRBD2
CDR3 protein: CASSFGGGVFQETQYF
CDR3 DNA: TGTGCCAGCAGCTTCGGCGGGGGAGTCTTCCAAGAGACCCAGTACTTC

clone size: few
J gene: TRBJ1-1
V gene: TRBV10-3
D gene: NA
CDR3 protein: CAISAEYYTEAFF
CDR3 DNA: TGTGCCATCTCGGCGGAATACTACACTGAAGCTTTCTTT

clone size: NA
J gene: TRBJ1-6
V gene: TRBV7-9
D gene: NA
CDR3 protein: CASSLEAPSSGSPLHF
CDR3 DNA: TGTGCCAGCAGCTTAGAGGCGCCATCCTCTGGGTCACCCCTCCACTTT

clone size: NA
J gene: TRBJ2-4
V gene: TRBV7-2
D gene: TRBD2
CDR3 protein: CASSSTSGGKNIQYF
CDR3 DNA: TGTGCCAGCAGCTCGACTAGCGGGGGAAAAAACATTCAGTACTTC

clone size: few
J gene: TRBJ2-5
V gene: TRBV5-1
D gene: NA
CDR3 protein: CASSLEGGEETQYF
CDR3 DNA: TGCGCCAGCAGCTTGGAGGGGGGAGAGGAGACCCAGTACTTC

clone size: few
J gene: TRBJ2-3
V gene: TRBV7-9
D gene: NA
CDR3 protein: CASSLEPQPTDTQYF
CDR3 DNA: TGTGCCAGCAGCCTAGAACCCCAGCCCACAGATACGCAGTATTTT

clone size: NA
J gene: TRBJ1-4
V gene: TRBV6-5
D gene: NA
CDR3 protein: CASSYSGQPWGKLFF
CDR3 DNA: TGTGCCAGCAGTTACTCGGGCCAGCCCTGGGGAAAACTGTTTTTT

clone size: few
J gene: TRBJ2-3
V gene: TRBV20-1
D gene: NA
CDR3 protein: CSDRPEGDYTDTQYF
CDR3 DNA: TGCAGTGACCGACCGGAGGGGGACTACACAGATACGCAGTATTTT

clone size: NA
J gene: TRBJ2-3
V gene: TRBV6-5
D gene: NA
CDR3 protein: CASKADGADTQYF
CDR3 DNA: TGTGCCAGCAAGGCAGACGGGGCAGATACGCAGTATTTT

clone size: NA
J gene: TRBJ1-1
V gene: TRBV5-4
D gene: NA
CDR3 protein: CASSQDGTNTEAFF
CDR3 DNA: TGTGCCAGCAGCCAGGACGGGACGAACACTGAAGCTTTCTTT

clone size: few
J gene: TRBJ2-5
V gene: TRBV5-1
D gene: NA
CDR3 protein: CASSAGTPETQYF
CDR3 DNA: TGCGCCAGCAGCGCCGGGACCCCAGAGACCCAGTACTTC

clone size: few
J gene: TRBJ1-2
V gene: TRBV5-1
D gene: TRBD1
CDR3 protein: CASARGQRPSNYGYTF
CDR3 DNA: TGCGCCAGCGCGCGGGGACAGCGGCCCTCTAACTATGGCTACACCTTC

clone size: few
J gene: TRBJ2-1
V gene: TRBV5-1
D gene: TRBD2
CDR3 protein: CASSHGLAGAREQFF
CDR3 DNA: TGCGCCAGCAGCCACGGACTAGCGGGGGCACGTGAGCAGTTCTTC

clone size: NA
J gene: TRBJ1-3
V gene: TRBV7-6
D gene: NA
CDR3 protein: CASSAATYSGNTIYF
CDR3 DNA: TGTGCCAGCAGCGCGGCCACTTACTCTGGAAACACCATATATTTT

clone size: NA
J gene: TRBJ2-5
V gene: TRBV20-1
D gene: TRBD1
CDR3 protein: CSAGPGTVQETQYF
CDR3 DNA: TGCAGTGCTGGCCCTGGGACAGTCCAAGAGACCCAGTACTTC

clone size: NA
J gene: TRBJ2-7
V gene: TRBV20-1
D gene: TRBD1
CDR3 protein: CSATIPGQGYEQYF
CDR3 DNA: TGCAGTGCAACCATCCCGGGACAGGGCTACGAGCAGTACTTC